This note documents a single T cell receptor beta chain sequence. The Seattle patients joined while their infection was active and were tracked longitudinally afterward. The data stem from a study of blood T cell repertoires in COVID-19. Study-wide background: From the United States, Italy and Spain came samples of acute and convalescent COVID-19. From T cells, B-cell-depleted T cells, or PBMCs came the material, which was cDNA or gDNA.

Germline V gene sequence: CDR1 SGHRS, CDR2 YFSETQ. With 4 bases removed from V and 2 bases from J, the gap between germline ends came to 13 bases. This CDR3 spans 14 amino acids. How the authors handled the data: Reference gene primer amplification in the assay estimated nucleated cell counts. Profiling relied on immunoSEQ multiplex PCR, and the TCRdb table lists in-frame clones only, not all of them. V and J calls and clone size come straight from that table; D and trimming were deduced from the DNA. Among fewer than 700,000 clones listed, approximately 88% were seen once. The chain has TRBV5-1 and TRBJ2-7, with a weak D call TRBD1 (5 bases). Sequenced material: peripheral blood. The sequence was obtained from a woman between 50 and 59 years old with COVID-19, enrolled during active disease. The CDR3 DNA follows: TGCGCCAGCAGCCCCGATTTACAGGCCTACGAGCAGTACTTC. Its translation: CASSPDLQAYEQYF.